This entry features one T cell receptor (beta chain) sequence. Its antigen is not yet known. Base qualities are not provided; no much larger clone lies one nucleotide away. This record comes from a study of CD8 T cells in Susac syndrome (dated by TCRdb to about 2019). A note on the overall study: Whether CD8+ T cell activation and differentiation in Susac syndrome was antigen driven was tested using repertoire sequencing. Clonality of the CD8+ T cell repertoire was compared between around 13 healthy donors, approximately 14 Susac syndrome patients and around 16 multiple sclerosis patients.

RNA was extracted using the RNeasy kit, and about 0.45 to 1 ug of the RNA was reverse transcribed with random hexamers. The immunoSEQ multiplex PCR assay, which covers 54 Vbeta and 13 Jbeta segments, was used to amplify TCR beta CDR3 regions. Bias from PCR amplification was corrected by using a synthetic template baseline for primer optimization and for computational correction. The published analysis was carried out like this. Reads were annotated to V, D and J genes according to IMGT and were analyzed with immunoSEQ Analyzer, with only productive sequences retained. Clonality was calculated as one minus the Shannon entropy normalized by log2 of the number of productive unique sequences. For each patient and control, public and private clones were evaluated within the 100 most prevalent clones. Clones were defined as Susac-specific if absent from the healthy and MS cohorts, from 1052 published viral clones and from other ImmuneACCESS disease sequences. The public reads were run again by TCRdb, first through fastp at Q25 and then through MiXCR, and only productive beta chains were kept. Identical CDR3 protein sequences are pooled into one entry, listed with their most common genes and DNA. TCRdb's processing, not the authors', yielded these V and J calls. The sample includes about 430,000 distinct CDR3 sequences, with more than 70% observed a single time. Around 0.12% of the sample belongs to the ten largest clones.

Study-wide conclusions, independent of this receptor: The TCR sequencing and HLA analysis was acknowledged to have included a relatively small number of individuals.

High-throughput TCR beta sequencing profiled peripheral blood CD8+ and CD4+ T cells from healthy donors, Susac syndrome patients and multiple sclerosis patients. Treatment-naive patients with stable or active relapsing-remitting disease fulfilling revised McDonald criteria were used as multiple sclerosis controls. Bulk CD8+ and CD4+ T cells were purified by magnetic negative isolation, while CD8+ TEMRA cells were enriched using FACS. Blood was drawn into EDTA tubes, processed within 24 hours, and PBMCs were isolated by density gradient centrifugation. PBMCs destined for TCR sequencing were cryopreserved in liquid nitrogen and later thawed in a 37 °C water bath. A purity of at least 90% was achieved for sorted or isolated CD4+, CD8+ and CD8+ TEMRA cells. According to the germline V gene, CDR1 reads SNHLY and CDR2 reads FYNNEI. The CDR3 starts with the cysteine, ends with the phenylalanine, and has 12 residues. The DNA shown is the 36-base CDR3, in frame from base 1. Deletion took 6 bases off V and 6 bases off J, with a span of 9 bases between the germline ends.

The sequenced sample consisted of CD8+ T cells from PBMCs. The V and J genes are TRBV2 and TRBJ2-1, with the D gene not clear enough to name. The TCR comes from a human donor with multiple sclerosis. The CDR3 region has the sequence CASRLYPNEQFF. The DNA sequence is TGTGCCAGCAGGCTATACCCCAATGAGCAGTTCTTC. The variable domain in full, with residues beyond the CDR3 obtained from the reference TRBV2 and TRBJ2-1 genes, is EPEVTQTPSHQVTQMGQEVILRCVPISNHLYFYWYRQILGQKVEFLVSFYNNEISEKSEIFDDQFSVERPDGSNFTLKIRSTKLEDSAMYFCASRLYPNEQFFGPGTRLTVL.